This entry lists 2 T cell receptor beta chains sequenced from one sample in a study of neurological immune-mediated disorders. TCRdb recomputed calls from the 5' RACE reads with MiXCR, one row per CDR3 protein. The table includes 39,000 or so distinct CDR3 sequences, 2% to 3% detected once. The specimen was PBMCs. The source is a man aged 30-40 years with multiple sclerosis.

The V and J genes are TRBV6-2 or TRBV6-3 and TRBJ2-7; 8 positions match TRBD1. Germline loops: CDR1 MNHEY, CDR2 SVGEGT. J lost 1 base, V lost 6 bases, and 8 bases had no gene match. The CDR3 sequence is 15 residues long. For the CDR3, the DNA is TGTGCCAGCAGACACAGGGGGAAGGGGTCCTACGAGCAGTACTTC. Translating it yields CASRHRGKGSYEQYF.

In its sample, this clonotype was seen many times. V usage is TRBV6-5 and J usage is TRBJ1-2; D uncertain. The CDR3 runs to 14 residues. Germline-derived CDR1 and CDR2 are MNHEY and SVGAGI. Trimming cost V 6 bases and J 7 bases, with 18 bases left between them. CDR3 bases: TGTGCCAGCAGCTTCGACGGTCCTGTTTCTGGCTACACCTTC. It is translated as CASSFDGPVSGYTF.